This entry is about one T cell receptor (beta chain). Its antigen is still unknown. The CDR3 consists of 14 residues. V lost 1 base, J lost 9 bases, and 2 bases stayed unmatched. The germline gives CDR1 LGHNA, CDR2 YSLEER. 13 Jbeta primers and 60 Vbeta primers were used for the PCR. Source study methods: An analysis performed later counted around 86 million unique TCR beta chains (approximately 10 million of them shared). The assay was immunoSEQ multiplex PCR, and TCRdb's table has in-frame clones only and misses some. V, J and clone size are those of that table, while D and trimming were read from the DNA. The repertoire holds 76,000 or so clones, more than 65% seen once, with roughly 16% in the top ten. This sample is drawn from a study of cytomegalovirus exposure and HLA in healthy donors. Study-wide results and caveats: The productive fraction for most TCR beta V segments was about 90% or about 30% in an earlier analysis. Later analysis demonstrated an association between a missense DCLRE1C variant and TCR beta V- and J-gene trimming.

This TCR was recovered from a woman aged 40 to 50 in good health and CMV-seropositive. The sequenced sample was PBMCs. This chain connects TRBV4-3 to TRBJ2-1; the match to TRBD1 covers 11 bases. The CDR3 coding sequence is TGCGCCAGCAGCCAAGTGGGACAGGGGGGTGAGCAGTTCTTC. Its translation is CASSQVGQGGEQFF.